One sample yielded the 21 T cell receptor beta chains listed below, sequenced in a study of control samples from healthy donors and cancer patients. The table came from immunoSEQ multiplex PCR; TCRdb's copy has only in-frame clones and leaves some out. The profile shows about 75,000 clones, roughly 80% of them singletons. Sequenced sample: blood. Receptors were obtained from a man aged 50-59 years in good health.

The V and J genes are TRBV27 and TRBJ2-2; D possibly matches TRBD1 or TRBD2 (5 bases each). The CDR3 contains 16 residues. Trimming took off 8 bases at V and 2 bases at J, with 18 bases between the two ends. Germline V lookup: CDR1 MNHEY, CDR2 SMNVEV (reference sequence). CDR3 bases: TGTGCCAGCCTCACCATACGGGGACCTAACACCGGGGAGCTGTTTTTT. Translation gives CASLTIRGPNTGELFF.

The chain carries TRBV5-1 and TRBJ2-2, with TRBD2 as a possible D gene (6 bases). The CDR3 has 15 amino acids. V was cut by 0 bases and J by 6 bases, with 12 bases left in between. The germline CDR1 and CDR2 sequences are SGHRS and YFSETQ. As DNA, the CDR3 is TGCGCCAGCAGCTTGGTCGGGAGTGGGGCCGGGGAGCTGTTTTTT. The encoded protein is CASSLVGSGAGELFF.

The chain is built from TRBV29-1 and TRBJ2-3, with TRBD2 matching 11 bases. CDR3 length: 16 residues. After removal of 5 bases from V and 4 bases from J, the junction contained 11 bases not matched to a gene. Germline CDR1 SQVTM, CDR2 ANQGSEA. For the CDR3, the DNA is TGCAGCGTTATCTTGTCTAGCGGGAGGAGGGCAGATACGCAGTATTTT. It encodes CSVILSSGRRADTQYF.

The gene calls are TRBV7-9 and TRBJ1-3; D not resolved. The V end was cut by 6 bases, the J end by 0 bases, with 15 bases between. This CDR3 has 16 amino acids. In germline, CDR1 is SEHNR, CDR2 FQNEAQ (reference sequence). The CDR3 region is CASSRMSPSSGNTIYF. The CDR3 DNA is TGTGCCAGCAGTAGGATGAGCCCATCCTCTGGAAACACCATATATTTT.

The chain has TRBV6-5 and TRBJ2-7, with TRBD2 matching over 9 bases. The junction had 2 bases not matched to a gene; V was cut back by 5 bases and J by 0 bases. The CDR3 loop spans 14 amino acids. The germline V gene has CDR1 MNHEY and CDR2 SVGAGI. CDR3 in DNA: TGTGCCAGCAGTATGACTAGCGGCTCCTACGAGCAGTACTTC. It specifies CASSMTSGSYEQYF.

DNA of the CDR3: TGCGCCAGCAGCCAAGATCTTTTAAATAGACTCCCGCTGTTCTTC. It encodes CASSQDLLNRLPLFF. V and J are TRBV4-3 and TRBJ2-1; D gene unclear. Between the trimmed V and J ends, which lost 0 bases and 15 bases, there was a span of 21 bases. The CDR3 is 15 amino acids. Looked up from germline, CDR1 is LGHNA and CDR2 is YSLEER.

This chain links TRBV3-1 (or the pseudogene TRBV3-2) with TRBJ2-5; D possibly corresponds to TRBD2 (6 bases). Deletions cut 4 bases from V and 1 base from J, with 13 bases between. This CDR3 has 15 amino acids. CDR1 LGHDT and CDR2 YNNKEL come from the germline V gene (reference sequence). CDR3: CASSLGGPSQETQYF. CDR3 sequence (DNA): TGTGCCAGCAGCCTAGGAGGGCCGAGCCAAGAGACCCAGTACTTC.

The gene calls are TRBV2 and TRBJ2-1; D possibly corresponds to TRBD2 (7 bases). The germline gives CDR1 SNHLY, CDR2 FYNNEI. Trimming removed 4 bases at V and 4 bases at J, with 14 bases between. The CDR3 has 15 residues. CDR3 sequence: CASSVSRGGYNEQFF. Here the CDR3 DNA reads TGTGCCAGCAGTGTCTCGAGGGGGGGATACAATGAGCAGTTCTTC.

V and J are TRBV7-2 and TRBJ2-1; 14 bases are a match to TRBD2. Germline CDR1 reads SGHTA; CDR2 reads FQGNSA. Germline trimming cut 2 bases from V and 8 bases from J; bases unmatched to any gene: 14. The CDR3 length is 19 residues. CDR3 sequence reads: CASSLKVGHGTSGSHEQFF. CDR3 DNA: TGTGCCAGCAGCTTAAAGGTTGGCCATGGGACTAGCGGGAGCCATGAGCAGTTCTTC.

This chain uses TRBV27 with TRBJ1-2; D might be TRBD1 (6 bases). The CDR3 length is 13 residues. Germline CDR1 reads MNHEY; CDR2 reads SMNVEV (reference sequence). Trimming left V 6 bases short and J 5 bases short, with 13 bases between. Written as DNA, the CDR3 is TGTGCCAGCAGAGCCAATCAGGGGTATGGCTACACCTTC. Translated, it gives CASRANQGYGYTF.

The sample holds one count of this clone. The J gene is TRBJ2-1, the V gene TRBV25-1, with 9 nucleotides matching TRBD2. CDR3 length equals 17 residues. V was clipped by 4 bases and J by 7 bases; unmatched bases: 14. Germline values: CDR1 MGHDK, CDR2 SYGVNS. In nucleotides, the CDR3 is TGTGCCAGCAGTGGTGTACCGGGCGGGAGGGCGATGAATGAGCAGTTCTTC. Translation: CASSGVPGGRAMNEQFF.

The chain recombines TRBV13 with TRBJ1-5; a possible D gene is TRBD1 (6 bases). The CDR3 totals 15 residues. The V end was cut by 3 bases, the J end by 6 bases, with 15 bases between. Per germline, CDR1 PRHDT and CDR2 FYEKMQ (reference sequence). The CDR3 sequence is CASSFKAGGGQPQHF. CDR3 coding DNA: TGTGCCAGCAGCTTTAAAGCAGGAGGGGGTCAGCCCCAGCATTTT.

The chain uses TRBV5-8 and TRBJ1-2; TRBD1 is a possible D gene (6 bases). CDR1 is SGHTS and CDR2 is YDEGEE in the germline V gene. V was cut by 1 base and J by 2 bases, with 15 bases left in between. CDR3 length equals 16 residues. Here the CDR3 reads CASSLPGTRENYGYTF. The CDR3 DNA reads as TGTGCCAGCAGCTTGCCCGGGACAAGGGAGAACTATGGCTACACCTTC.

The gene calls are TRBV4-3 and TRBJ1-3; 8 bases map to TRBD1. In germline, CDR1 is LGHNA, CDR2 YSLEER. This CDR3 region has 15 residues. Losses at the gene ends were 5 bases for V and 4 bases for J; bases not matched to a gene: 7. Here the CDR3 reads CASSSARGPGNTIYF. The DNA of the CDR3 is TGCGCCAGCAGCTCAGCCAGGGGGCCAGGAAACACCATATATTTT.

The chain links TRBV5-1 to TRBJ2-5, with D perhaps TRBD1 (6 bases). CDR1 and CDR2 (germline): SGHRS, YFSETQ. Trimming pared 7 bases from V and 7 bases from J, leaving 29 bases between. This CDR3 comprises 17 residues. CDR3 nucleotide sequence: TGCGCCAGCCGCCCGGCAGGGGCCTTTTCGCTTCTCGGGACCCAGTACTTC. This translates into CASRPAGAFSLLGTQYF.

V is TRBV11-2 and J is TRBJ2-2; D remains unclear. Looked up from germline, CDR1 is SGHAT and CDR2 is FQNNGV. V was pared by 0 bases and J by 4 bases, with 9 bases between. This CDR3 has 15 amino acids. The CDR3 protein is CASSLEIWGTGELFF. The DNA for the CDR3 is TGTGCCAGCAGCTTAGAGATTTGGGGCACCGGGGAGCTGTTTTTT.

V and J are TRBV30 and TRBJ1-1; perhaps TRBD1 as D (5 bases). CDR3 size: 15 residues. Trimming took 5 bases from V and 0 from J, leaving 16 bases between them. Germline V lookup: CDR1 GTSNPN, CDR2 SVGIG (reference sequence). The CDR3 nucleotides are TGTGCCTGGTCGAGTCTGGGACTCATGAACACTGAAGCTTTCTTT. It encodes CAWSSLGLMNTEAFF. Using reference TRBV30 and TRBJ1-1 for the parts outside the CDR3, the full variable domain is SQTIHQWPATLVQPVGSPLSLECTVEGTSNPNLYWYRQAAGRGLQLLFYSVGIGQISSEVPQNLSASRPQDRQFILSSKKLLLSDSGFYLCAWSSLGLMNTEAFFGQGTRLTVV.

The CDR3 spells CASSYLGAQNTEAFF. CDR3 DNA sequence: TGTGCCAGCAGCTACCTGGGAGCTCAGAACACTGAAGCTTTCTTT. The chain couples TRBV5-6 to TRBJ1-1; no reliable D call. The ends were cut back, 3 bases at V and 1 base at J, with 13 bases in the middle. The CDR3 extends over 15 amino acids. The germline gives CDR1 SGHDT, CDR2 YYEEEE.

The chain employs TRBV19 and TRBJ2-7, with D possibly being TRBD2 (5 bases). Germline-derived CDR1 and CDR2 are LNHDA and SQIVND (reference sequence). Trimming cost V 5 bases and J 1 base, with 12 bases left between them. The CDR3 is 14 residues long. The CDR3: CASSAEGLSYEQYF. CDR3 bases: TGTGCCAGTAGTGCCGAGGGTTTATCCTACGAGCAGTACTTC.

V is TRBV24-1 and J is TRBJ2-3; TRBD1 matches 7 bases. The J segment lost 4 bases and the V segment lost 7 bases, leaving 7 bases of the junction unmatched. This CDR3 spans 14 amino acids. Looked up from germline, CDR1 is KGHDR and CDR2 is SFDVKD. CDR3 sequence: CATSRQGGADTQYF. CDR3 bases: TGTGCCACCAGCAGACAGGGTGGCGCAGATACGCAGTATTTT.

Here the CDR3 reads CAWSPGQGASQPQHF. The CDR3 coding sequence is TGTGCCTGGAGCCCGGGACAGGGGGCGAGTCAGCCCCAGCATTTT. This chain joins TRBV30 and TRBJ1-5; 12 positions match TRBD1. The CDR3 has 15 amino acids. CDR1 GTSNPN and CDR2 SVGIG come from the germline V gene (reference sequence). Losses at the gene ends were 3 bases for V and 6 bases for J; bases not matched to a gene: 6.